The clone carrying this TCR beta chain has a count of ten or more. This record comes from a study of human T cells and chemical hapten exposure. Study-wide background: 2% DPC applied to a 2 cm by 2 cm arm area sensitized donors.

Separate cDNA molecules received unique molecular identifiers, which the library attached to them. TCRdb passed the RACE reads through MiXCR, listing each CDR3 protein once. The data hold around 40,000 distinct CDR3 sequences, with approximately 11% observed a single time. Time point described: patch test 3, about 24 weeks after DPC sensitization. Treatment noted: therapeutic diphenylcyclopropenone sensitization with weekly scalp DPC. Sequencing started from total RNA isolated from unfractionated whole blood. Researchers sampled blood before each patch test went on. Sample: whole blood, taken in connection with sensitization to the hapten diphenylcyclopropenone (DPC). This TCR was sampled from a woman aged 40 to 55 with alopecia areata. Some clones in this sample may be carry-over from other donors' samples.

This CDR3 reads CASSVAPTGSSGELFF. In nucleotides, the CDR3 is TGTGCCAGCAGCGTGGCTCCGACAGGAAGTTCCGGGGAGCTGTTTTTT. The gene calls are TRBV9 and TRBJ2-2; D perhaps matches TRBD1 (6 bases). V was shortened by 2 bases and J by 6 bases, with 17 bases between the two germline ends. The CDR3 runs 16 residues. Germline assignment: CDR1 SGDLS and CDR2 YYNGEE.